The subject of this entry is one T cell receptor (beta chain). The sample originates from a study of blood T cell repertoires in COVID-19. Study-wide background: The United States, Italy and Spain were the sources of the acute and convalescent COVID-19 samples. PBMCs, B-cell-depleted T cells, or T cells provided the cDNA or gDNA that made up the material.

Assay used: immunoSEQ multiplex PCR; TCRdb lists only in-frame clones, some missing. The data hold under 200,000 clones, with around 84% observed a single time. The sequenced sample was peripheral blood. This sequence originates from a woman of 80 years or more with COVID-19, enrolled during active disease.

CDR3 residues: CASSFSVGTGDGYTF. The CDR3 DNA is TGTGCCAGCAGTTTTTCCGTCGGGACAGGGGATGGCTACACCTTC. This chain links TRBV27 with TRBJ1-2; 10 bases align to TRBD1. The CDR3 has 15 amino acids. Trimming at V came to 3 bases and at J to 6 bases, leaving 7 bases not matched to a gene. CDR1 is MNHEY, CDR2 SMNVEV, per germline (reference sequence).